The 23 T cell receptor beta chains reported below all come from one sample, sequenced in a study of blood T cell repertoires in COVID-19. Some clones are missing from TCRdb's copy, which holds only in-frame ones; the method was immunoSEQ multiplex PCR. The table has about 190,000 clones, around nine tenths seen once; the top ten hold about 0.96%. Sequenced material: peripheral blood. All receptors derive from a young woman who had recovered from COVID-19.

This clone was counted once. The chain employs TRBV5-4 and TRBJ2-1; TRBD1 agrees at 10 bases. V lost 0 bases and J lost 0; bases outside the gene matches: 0. From germline, CDR1 is SGHNT and CDR2 YYREEE (reference sequence). The CDR3 consists of 16 residues. The CDR3 reads CASSLGQGASYNEQFF. In nucleotides, the CDR3 is TGTGCCAGCAGCTTGGGACAGGGGGCCTCCTACAATGAGCAGTTCTTC.

The chain combines TRBV7-3 with TRBJ2-2; D not certain. Germline lookup yields CDR1 SGHTA and CDR2 FQGTGA. V lost 0 bases and J 6 bases, leaving 5 bases between the germline ends. CDR3 size: 13 residues. In nucleotides, the CDR3 is TGTGCCAGCAGCTTAACCCGGGCCGGGGAGCTGTTTTTT. Translating it yields CASSLTRAGELFF.

The gene calls are TRBV18 and TRBJ2-2; D perhaps matches TRBD2 (5 bases). CDR3 size: 14 residues. The V end was cut by 6 bases, the J end by 8 bases, with 16 bases between. Germline V CDR1 and CDR2: KGHSH, LQKENI. The CDR3 sequence: CASSEAGPPGELFF. The CDR3 DNA is TGTGCCAGCTCGGAGGCAGGTCCACCGGGGGAGCTGTTTTTT. Based on the CDR3 plus reference TRBV18 and TRBJ2-2, the full variable domain is NAGVMQNPRHLVRRRGQEARLRCSPMKGHSHVYWYRQLPEEGLKFMVYLQKENIIDESGMPKERFSAEFPKEGPSILRIQQVVRGDSAAYFCASSEAGPPGELFFGEGSRLTVL.

This chain links TRBV6-5 with TRBJ1-2, with 8 bases matching TRBD1. This CDR3 has 15 residues. V trimming: 3 bases; J trimming: 4 bases; junction bases outside the gene matches: 7. Germline V gives CDR1 MNHEY, CDR2 SVGAGI. Here the CDR3 reads CASSYTGGAGYGYTF. The DNA for the CDR3 is TGTGCCAGCAGTTATACAGGGGGAGCCGGCTATGGCTACACCTTC.

This clone was detected only a few times. This chain joins TRBV7-2 and TRBJ2-7, with no clear D. This CDR3 spans 12 amino acids. The V gene lost 2 bases and the J gene lost 7 bases, with 9 bases spanning the gap. The germline CDR1 and CDR2 sequences are SGHTA and FQGNSA. Here the CDR3 reads CASSLTVAEQYF. The CDR3 DNA reads as TGTGCCAGCAGCTTAACCGTAGCAGAGCAGTACTTC.

The sample holds a few counts of this clone. This chain joins TRBV27 and TRBJ1-1; 7 positions agree with TRBD1. After removal of 5 bases from V and 5 bases from J, the junction contained 11 bases not matched to a gene. The germline gives CDR1 MNHEY, CDR2 SMNVEV (reference sequence). The CDR3 is made up of 15 amino acids. The CDR3 DNA reads as TGTGCCAGCAGTCAAAGGACAGGATTACTTACTGAAGCTTTCTTT. This translates into CASSQRTGLLTEAFF.

The CDR3 nucleotides are TGCGCCAGCACACCATCTTGGGGCGCCGGCACTGAAGCTTTCTTT. Protein product: CASTPSWGAGTEAFF. The V gene is TRBV5-1, the J gene TRBJ1-1, with D perhaps matching TRBD1 (5 bases). Germline loops: CDR1 SGHRS, CDR2 YFSETQ. The CDR3 consists of 15 residues. Trimming removed 6 bases from V and 4 bases from J, with 19 bases in between.

The rearrangement joins TRBV29-1 to TRBJ2-3; tentative D call: TRBD2 (6 bases). This CDR3 contains 12 residues. CDR1 and CDR2 (germline): SQVTM, ANQGSEA. V lost 3 bases to trimming and J lost 10 bases, with 14 bases between them. The CDR3 DNA sequence: TGCAGCGTTGAGTTGGCGGGGAAGTCGCAGTATTTT. Translation: CSVELAGKSQYF.

This clone was seen only once. J is TRBJ1-2 and V is TRBV3-1 (or the pseudogene TRBV3-2), with 9 bases lining up with TRBD1. The germline CDR1 and CDR2 sequences are LGHDT and YNNKEL (reference sequence). The CDR3 spans 14 residues. V dropped 2 bases and J dropped 8; count of bases not matched to a gene: 6. The CDR3 sequence: CASSQLQGAGGYTF. The CDR3 bases are TGTGCCAGCAGCCAATTACAGGGGGCAGGGGGCTACACCTTC.

This clone was counted a single time. V and J are TRBV4-3 and TRBJ2-7; 9 bases are a match to TRBD1. CDR3 size: 15 residues. CDR1 and CDR2 (germline): LGHNA, YSLEER. The trim removed 6 bases at V and 1 base at J, leaving 7 bases unmatched. The CDR3 region has the DNA TGCGCCAGCAGGCCCACCGGGACAGGGTCCTACGAGCAGTACGTC. As protein: CASRPTGTGSYEQYV.

This clone was detected many times. The rearrangement uses TRBV5-4 and TRBJ2-1; possible D gene TRBD2, 7 bases. Germline V gene data show CDR1 as SGHNT and CDR2 as YYREEE (reference sequence). With 3 bases removed from V and 2 bases from J, the gap between germline ends came to 12 bases. The CDR3 has 15 residues. The CDR3 sequence: CASSWGGPAYNEQFF. The CDR3 DNA follows: TGTGCCAGCAGCTGGGGGGGCCCAGCCTACAATGAGCAGTTCTTC.

As DNA, the CDR3 is TGTGCCAGCAGTTTGGGGCCGAAAGAGACCCAGTACTTC. This codes for CASSLGPKETQYF. The chain joins TRBV12-3 or TRBV12-4 to TRBJ2-5; D possibly corresponds to TRBD1 (5 bases). The CDR3 extends over 13 amino acids. The V gene lost 3 bases and the J gene lost 3 bases, with 8 bases spanning the gap.

The V gene is TRBV9, the J gene TRBJ2-3, with 11 bases lining up with TRBD2. From germline, CDR1 is SGDLS and CDR2 YYNGEE. V shed 0 bases and J 6 bases; nucleotides not matched to a gene: 6. CDR3 length equals 16 residues. The CDR3 loop is CASSVGLAGPGDTQYF. The CDR3 DNA follows: TGTGCCAGCAGCGTAGGACTAGCGGGACCTGGGGATACGCAGTATTTT.

This chain uses TRBV9 with TRBJ2-5; tentative D call: TRBD1 (5 bases). V lost 1 base to trimming and J lost 0 bases, with 7 bases between them. This CDR3 has 14 residues. CDR1 is SGDLS, CDR2 YYNGEE, per germline. CDR3 residues: CASSVRGYQETQYF. The CDR3 DNA sequence: TGTGCCAGCAGCGTAAGGGGATACCAAGAGACCCAGTACTTC.

The chain employs TRBV6-1 and TRBJ1-6; D perhaps matches TRBD1 (5 bases). Trimming stripped 10 bases from V and 6 bases from J, with 13 bases between. The CDR3 totals 13 residues. Germline V gives CDR1 MNHNS, CDR2 SASEGT. The CDR3 loop reads CATSIGANSPLHF. In nucleotides, the CDR3 is TGTGCCACCTCGATTGGGGCTAATTCACCCCTCCACTTT.

This clone was found a few times. The rearrangement links TRBV2 to TRBJ1-1, with 7 nucleotides matching TRBD1. CDR1 and CDR2 (germline): SNHLY, FYNNEI. Trimming removed 6 bases from V and 5 bases from J; junction bases left unmatched: 9. The CDR3 has 14 amino acids. This chain's CDR3 is CASRTDRVGTEAFF. CDR3 nucleotide sequence: TGTGCCAGCAGAACAGACAGGGTCGGTACTGAAGCTTTCTTT. The full variable domain, with the rest looked up from reference TRBV2 and TRBJ1-1, is EPEVTQTPSHQVTQMGQEVILRCVPISNHLYFYWYRQILGQKVEFLVSFYNNEISEKSEIFDDQFSVERPDGSNFTLKIRSTKLEDSAMYFCASRTDRVGTEAFFGQGTRLTVV.

This clone was detected a few times. The chain joins TRBV7-2 to TRBJ1-3; TRBD1 might be the D (5 bases). Germline assignment: CDR1 SGHTA and CDR2 FQGNSA. The CDR3 runs 15 residues. Trimming pared 1 base from V and 7 bases from J, leaving 14 bases between. CDR3 bases: TGTGCCAGCAGCTTAGGTTTAGACAGAAGGAACACCATATATTTT. Protein sequence: CASSLGLDRRNTIYF.

This clone turned up a few times. The chain joins TRBV2 to TRBJ2-5; tentatively, D is TRBD2 (6 bases). The CDR3 extends over 11 amino acids. The V gene's germline CDR1 is SNHLY and CDR2 FYNNEI. V lost 9 bases to trimming and J lost 4 bases, with 9 bases between them. The CDR3 spells CARRLGETQYF. In DNA, the CDR3 is TGTGCCAGGAGACTAGGAGAGACCCAGTACTTC.

In this sample, this clone turned up once. CDR3 in DNA: TGTGCCAGCAGCGTAGCAGGGGCAAGCTCTGGAAACACCATATATTTT. Translated: CASSVAGASSGNTIYF. The chain combines TRBV9 with TRBJ1-3, with a weak D call TRBD1 (6 bases). Germline V gene lookup returns CDR1 SGDLS and CDR2 YYNGEE. This CDR3 region has 16 residues. Trimming pared 0 bases from V and 0 bases from J, leaving 10 bases between.

The V and J genes are TRBV12-3 or TRBV12-4 and TRBJ1-1; D unresolved. Trimming left V 8 bases short and J 3 bases short, with 10 bases between. This CDR3 region has 12 residues. The CDR3 DNA sequence: TGTGCCAGCGGTAGTTTTGACACTGAAGCTTTCTTT. It specifies CASGSFDTEAFF.

This clone was picked up one time. The V and J genes are TRBV25-1 and TRBJ2-3; TRBD1 is a possible D gene (5 bases). CDR1 MGHDK and CDR2 SYGVNS come from the germline V gene. V was shortened by 8 bases and J by 4 bases, with 10 bases between the two germline ends. The CDR3 is made up of 12 amino acids. The CDR3, as DNA: TGTGCCAGCGCAGGGTTGGCAGATACGCAGTATTTT. It encodes CASAGLADTQYF.

The V call is TRBV7-2, the J call TRBJ1-2; 7 nucleotides match TRBD1. Unmatched junction bases numbered 13, after V lost 4 bases and J lost 8 bases. The CDR3 length is 15 residues. Germline-derived CDR1 and CDR2 are SGHTA and FQGNSA. The CDR3 reads CASSSQGQVSSGYTF. CDR3 bases: TGTGCCAGCAGCTCCCAAGGACAGGTTTCTTCGGGCTACACCTTC.

The chain employs TRBV7-8 and TRBJ2-7, with TRBD2 matching 15 bases. Germline V CDR1 and CDR2: SGHVS, FQNEAQ. J gave up 9 bases and V 1 base, and 10 bases lay outside the gene matches. This CDR3 region has 17 residues. DNA of the CDR3: TGTGCCAGCAGCTTAGGCGCTGGCGGACTAGCGGGGGGGAGGCAGTACTTC. Its protein is CASSLGAGGLAGGRQYF.